The next 13 T cell receptor beta chains were all read from a single sample in a study of early T cells in non-severe SARS-CoV-2 infection. TCRdb re-called the 5' RACE reads with MiXCR, one entry per CDR3 protein. The data hold tens of thousands of distinct CDR3 sequences, with roughly 12% observed a single time. Material for sequencing was whole blood. Receptor source: an adult who was a healthcare worker with PCR-confirmed SARS-CoV-2 infection or an uninfected control (not recorded which).

This chain uses TRBV5-1 with TRBJ2-5, with D unclear. Trimming removed 2 bases from V and 2 bases from J, with 7 bases in between. This CDR3 contains 13 residues. Germline-derived CDR1 and CDR2 are SGHRS and YFSETQ. CDR3 bases: TGCGCCAGCAGCTTTCGGCAGCAAGAGACCCAGTACTTC. Translated, it gives CASSFRQQETQYF.

The chain employs TRBV2 and TRBJ2-1; D is unclear. The CDR3 runs 11 residues. Deletions cut 4 bases from V and 5 bases from J, with 3 bases between. In germline, CDR1 is SNHLY, CDR2 FYNNEI. The DNA of the CDR3 is TGTGCCAGCAGTGTACACAATGAGCAGTTCTTC. Its protein is CASSVHNEQFF.

This sequence joins TRBV2 and TRBJ2-3; D is unresolved. Germline CDR1 SNHLY, CDR2 FYNNEI. V lost 7 bases, J lost 0 bases, and 17 bases lay in between. The CDR3 length is 16 residues. This CDR3 reads CASTLDSQPSTDTQYF. For the CDR3, the DNA is TGTGCCAGCACTCTCGACTCGCAGCCTAGCACAGATACGCAGTATTTT.

This clonotype appeared many times. The rearrangement joins TRBV10-2 to TRBJ2-2; no reliable D call. V was shortened by 9 bases and J by 0 bases, with 11 bases between the two germline ends. The germline CDR1 and CDR2 sequences are WSHSY and SAAADI. This CDR3 contains 14 residues. CDR3 coding DNA: TGCGCCAGTGGGGTAGGAGCGAACACCGGGGAGCTGTTTTTT. Translated: CASGVGANTGELFF.

The J gene is TRBJ2-7, the V gene TRBV11-2; D is ambiguous. The ends were cut back, 4 bases at V and 0 bases at J, with 13 bases in the middle. CDR1 and CDR2 (germline): SGHAT, FQNNGV. This CDR3 contains 15 residues. The CDR3 bases are TGTGCCAGCAGCTATGTAAGAGGAAACTCCTACGAGCAGTACTTC. Its translation: CASSYVRGNSYEQYF.

The sample holds a few counts of this clonotype. This chain links TRBV7-2 with TRBJ2-7; 9 positions agree with TRBD1. Germline V CDR1 and CDR2: SGHTA, FQGNSA. V was clipped by 5 bases and J by 6 bases; unmatched bases: 11. This CDR3 contains 15 residues. CDR3 DNA sequence: TGTGCCAGCAGCCCCCGCCAGGGACAGGGATCCGAGCAGTACTTC. This encodes CASSPRQGQGSEQYF.

The chain links TRBV11-1 to TRBJ1-1; no reliable D call. Germline loops: CDR1 SGHAT, CDR2 FQDESV (reference sequence). Trimming cost V 5 bases and J 1 base, with 14 bases left between them. The CDR3 is 15 residues long. The CDR3 spells CASSVTRLRNTEAFF. For the CDR3, the DNA is TGTGCCAGCAGCGTGACGAGACTGAGGAACACTGAAGCTTTCTTT.

This clonotype was observed at least ten times. The genes are TRBV29-1 and TRBJ2-1, with 12 bases that match TRBD2. V trimming: 7 bases; J trimming: 8 bases; junction bases outside the gene matches: 6. The CDR3 sequence is 13 residues long. The germline gives CDR1 SQVTM, CDR2 ANQGSEA. CDR3 bases: TGCAGCGGGAGGACTAGCGGGACCTATGAGCAGTTCTTC. It yields the protein CSGRTSGTYEQFF.

The rearrangement joins TRBV11-2 to TRBJ1-1, with 12 positions matching TRBD1. Per germline, CDR1 SGHAT and CDR2 FQNNGV. After removal of 2 bases from V and 7 bases from J, the junction contained 8 bases not matched to a gene. The CDR3 is made up of 16 amino acids. CDR3 coding DNA: TGTGCCAGCAGCTTATGGGGACAGGGGGCGCCGGATGAAGCTTTCTTT. It encodes CASSLWGQGAPDEAFF.

This clonotype came up a few times. The CDR3, as DNA: TGTGCCAGCACCCCGGGACTAGCGGAATCCTACGAGCAGTACTTC. This translates into CASTPGLAESYEQYF. The genes are TRBV12-3 or TRBV12-4 and TRBJ2-7, with 11 positions matching TRBD2. The CDR3 contains 15 residues. After removal of 7 bases from V and 1 base from J, the junction contained 6 bases not matched to a gene.

The V call is TRBV6-2 or TRBV6-3, the J call TRBJ2-7, with 7 bases lining up with TRBD2. The CDR3 is 15 residues long. The germline CDR1 and CDR2 sequences are MNHEY and SVGEGT. Trimming cost V 4 bases and J 4 bases; bases outside gene matches: 10. The CDR3 spells CASSLLAVPLYEQYF. As DNA, the CDR3 is TGTGCCAGCAGTTTGCTAGCGGTACCACTGTACGAGCAGTACTTC.

This chain connects TRBV20-1 to TRBJ2-5, with no clear D. V was trimmed by 0 bases and J by 4 bases, leaving 0 bases between them. The CDR3 is 10 amino acids. The germline CDR1 and CDR2 sequences are DFQATT and SNEGSKA (reference sequence). The CDR3 DNA follows: TGCAGTGCTAGAGAAGAGACCCAGTACTTC. It is translated as CSAREETQYF.

This clonotype occurred a few times. CDR3 nucleotide sequence: TGCAGCGTACGGGGGGGCGCGAACACCGGGGAGCTGTTTTTT. Protein: CSVRGGANTGELFF. The genes are TRBV29-1 and TRBJ2-2, with 8 bases fitting TRBD2. Germline-derived CDR1 and CDR2 are SQVTM and ANQGSEA. V lost 6 bases, J lost 0 bases, and 3 bases stayed unmatched. The CDR3 covers 14 residues.